One TCR beta chain is described in this entry. Its cognate antigen is unknown. The data were taken from a study of long-term antiretroviral therapy in people with HIV. Study-wide findings and caveats: Specimens of blood were obtained during about 2004 to 2018, possibly under older ART regimens. Repertoires with HIV possessed tighter CDR3 length spans than those of controls.

The CDR3 loop spans 17 amino acids. Germline loops: CDR1 SGHTA, CDR2 FQGNSA. V was cut by 5 bases and J by 6 bases, with 23 bases left in between. The immunoSEQ assay was v3.0, run at survey level. Sequencing aimed to cover about 35,000-50,000 T-cell genomes per sample. The repertoire was sequenced with immunoSEQ multiplex PCR; TCRdb's copy has only in-frame clones and lacks some. The data contain under 50,000 clones, roughly 90% of them singletons. This TCR was recovered from a woman between 18 and 29 years old with HIV. The chain combines TRBV7-2 with TRBJ2-1; D is undetermined. Sample: unsorted PBMCs, taken just before starting antiretroviral therapy. CDR3 sequence reads: CASSLGASKALGNEQFF. CDR3 coding DNA: TGTGCCAGCAGCCTAGGAGCTAGTAAGGCATTGGGCAATGAGCAGTTCTTC.